Below, 23 T cell receptor beta chains from the same sample are listed, as sequenced in a study of control samples from healthy donors and cancer patients. The method was immunoSEQ multiplex PCR; TCRdb's version includes in-frame clones alone and lacks a portion of them. The sample holds approximately 70,000 clones; more than 70% are singletons and the top ten take approximately 5.5%. Input material: PBMCs. All receptors derive from a man in his fifties or sixties with colorectal cancer.

The chain recombines TRBV18 with TRBJ2-3; D is undetermined. V was cut by 0 bases and J by 1 base, with 5 bases left in between. In germline, CDR1 is KGHSH, CDR2 LQKENI. The CDR3 is 14 amino acids. The CDR3 DNA is TGTGCCAGCTCACCACCGGTTCGCACAGATACGCAGTATTTT. This translates into CASSPPVRTDTQYF.

The chain employs TRBV11-1 and TRBJ2-4; TRBD2 agrees at 7 bases. CDR1 and CDR2 from the germline V gene are SGHAT and FQDESV (reference sequence). This CDR3 comprises 14 residues. V shed 3 bases, J shed 8 bases, and the junction held 7 bases outside the gene matches. The DNA of the CDR3 is TGTGCCAGCAGCTTGATGGCAGGGAGGGACATTCAGTACTTC. It specifies CASSLMAGRDIQYF.

A word on this clone: Other DNA sequences of this sample code for an identical CDR3. This chain links TRBV2 with TRBJ2-3; 9 bases are a match to TRBD2. The V gene's germline CDR1 is SNHLY and CDR2 FYNNEI. There are 14 residues in the CDR3. With V trimmed by 8 bases and J by 1 base, 4 bases remained unmatched. DNA of the CDR3: TGTGCCAGCCTGGGACTAGCAGGCACAGATACGCAGTATTTT. This sequence encodes CASLGLAGTDTQYF. Full variable domain (outside the CDR3, taken from reference TRBV2 and TRBJ2-3): EPEVTQTPSHQVTQMGQEVILRCVPISNHLYFYWYRQILGQKVEFLVSFYNNEISEKSEIFDDQFSVERPDGSNFTLKIRSTKLEDSAMYFCASLGLAGTDTQYFGPGTRLTVL.

The chain employs TRBV27 and TRBJ2-1; TRBD2 agrees at 9 bases. The V and J ends lost 3 bases and 8 bases, in that order; junction bases with no gene match: 5. Germline loops: CDR1 MNHEY, CDR2 SMNVEV (reference sequence). The CDR3 contains 14 residues. This chain's CDR3 is CASSFRGGADEQFF. CDR3 coding DNA: TGTGCCAGCAGTTTCCGCGGGGGGGCGGATGAGCAGTTCTTC.

This sequence joins TRBV27 and TRBJ2-6; possible D gene TRBD2, 6 bases. The germline V gene encodes CDR1 MNHEY and CDR2 SMNVEV (reference sequence). V lost 6 bases, J lost 2 bases, and 14 bases lay in between. The CDR3 is 16 residues long. DNA of the CDR3: TGTGCCAGCAGCCCCATCTGGGGGGCTGGGGCCAACGTCCTGACTTTC. Protein sequence: CASSPIWGAGANVLTF.

CDR3 sequence (DNA): TGTGCCAGCAGCTTAGACAGGGACTTCACGGACACTGAAGCTTTCTTT. This encodes CASSLDRDFTDTEAFF. The chain couples TRBV7-9 to TRBJ1-1; D perhaps matches TRBD1 (6 bases). This CDR3 contains 16 residues. Germline lookup yields CDR1 SEHNR and CDR2 FQNEAQ (reference sequence). V lost 1 base to trimming and J lost 3 bases, with 15 bases between them.

The chain employs TRBV7-2 and TRBJ1-6; 8 nucleotides match TRBD1. The CDR3 has 15 residues. V shed 4 bases, J shed 10 bases, and the junction held 9 bases outside the gene matches. Per germline, CDR1 SGHTA and CDR2 FQGNSA. CDR3 sequence reads: CASSSLGQGRSPLHF. The CDR3 DNA sequence: TGTGCCAGCAGCTCTTTAGGACAGGGAAGATCACCCCTCCACTTT.

This chain links TRBV2 with TRBJ2-3; 13 nucleotides line up with TRBD2. Germline CDR1 SNHLY, CDR2 FYNNEI. The CDR3 sequence is 15 residues long. The V gene end was trimmed by 7 bases and the J gene end by 4 bases; junction bases not matched to a gene: 5. CDR3 protein: CASKLAGGLADTQYF. CDR3 nucleotides: TGTGCCAGCAAACTAGCGGGGGGGTTGGCAGATACGCAGTATTTT.

The V and J genes are TRBV18 and TRBJ1-4; D unclear. Germline CDR1 and CDR2: KGHSH and LQKENI. Trimming pared 2 bases from V and 7 bases from J, leaving 14 bases between. CDR3 length equals 15 residues. The CDR3 DNA is TGTGCCAGCTCACCAAGGAGGGCGGACGGTGAAAAACTGTTTTTT. Protein sequence: CASSPRRADGEKLFF.

This sequence joins TRBV11-3 and TRBJ2-3; D unresolved. Germline CDR1 and CDR2: SGHNT and YENEEA. The CDR3 has 14 residues. V was pared by 5 bases and J by 3 bases, with 12 bases between. The CDR3 spells CASSPQGRTDTQYF. The CDR3 DNA sequence: TGTGCCAGCAGCCCACAAGGCAGAACAGATACGCAGTATTTT.

The V gene is TRBV14, the J gene TRBJ2-2; TRBD1 aligns across 11 bases. The CDR3 is made up of 15 amino acids. Germline V gene data show CDR1 as SGHDN and CDR2 as FVKESK. V gave up 11 bases and J gave up 3 bases; unmatched junction bases: 8. In DNA form, the CDR3 reads TGTGCCTCCTCGAGGACAGGGGGCCACACCGGGGAGCTGTTTTTT. Protein sequence: CASSRTGGHTGELFF.

This clone was recorded once. This chain connects TRBV28 to TRBJ2-7; D may be TRBD2 (6 bases). With 4 bases removed from V and 1 base from J, the gap between germline ends came to 14 bases. The CDR3 runs 15 residues. Germline V gene sequence: CDR1 MDHEN, CDR2 SYDVKM. CDR3 nucleotides: TGTGCCAGCAGTTCTCGACTAGTTAATTCCTACGAGCAGTACTTC. It yields the protein CASSSRLVNSYEQYF.

This sequence joins TRBV3-1 (or the pseudogene TRBV3-2) and TRBJ1-2; D remains ambiguous. Per the germline V gene, CDR1 is LGHDT and CDR2 is YNNKEL (reference sequence). V shed 2 bases and J shed 2 bases, with 6 bases lying between them. The CDR3 covers 13 residues. This CDR3 reads CASSQLTNYGYTF. CDR3 coding DNA: TGTGCCAGCAGCCAACTCACAAACTATGGCTACACCTTC.

The CDR3 here is CASSPYDWAMNTEAFF. DNA of the CDR3: TGTGCCAGCAGCCCTTACGACTGGGCCATGAACACTGAAGCTTTCTTT. The chain recombines TRBV28 with TRBJ1-1; D gene ambiguous. The V and J ends lost 6 bases and 0 bases respectively, with 17 bases between them. CDR3 length: 16 amino acids. Germline CDR1 MDHEN, CDR2 SYDVKM.

In this sample, this clone is medium-sized. The rearrangement joins TRBV10-1 to TRBJ1-1; D not resolved. V lost 10 bases and J lost 7, with 4 bases in between. The CDR3 contains 8 residues. Germline assignment: CDR1 WNHNN and CDR2 SYGVQD (reference sequence). CDR3 nucleotides: TGCGCCAATCGTGAAGCTTTCTTT. Amino acid sequence: CANREAFF.

This chain connects TRBV5-5 to TRBJ1-5, with 8 positions matching TRBD1. Germline assignment: CDR1 SGHKS and CDR2 YYEKEE (reference sequence). V shed 0 bases and J 6 bases; nucleotides not matched to a gene: 8. CDR3 size: 16 residues. The chain's CDR3 is CASSLGQGLAGQPQHF. CDR3 coding DNA: TGTGCCAGCAGCTTGGGACAGGGGCTAGCGGGTCAGCCCCAGCATTTT.

This chain connects TRBV28 to TRBJ1-5; D call uncertain. Germline CDR1 is MDHEN and CDR2 is SYDVKM. Trimming removed 10 bases from V and 2 bases from J, with 9 bases in between. The CDR3 runs 12 residues. The CDR3 DNA follows: TGTGCCACCACCAGGCGCAATCAGCCCCAGCATTTT. It encodes CATTRRNQPQHF.

The CDR3 DNA is TGTGCCAGCAGTTTATTTGGGACAGGGGGTAATCAGCCCCAGCATTTT. Its translation: CASSLFGTGGNQPQHF. The chain joins TRBV27 to TRBJ1-5; TRBD1 aligns across 11 bases. The V segment lost 1 base and the J segment 4 bases; nucleotides outside the gene matches: 3. Per the germline V gene, CDR1 is MNHEY and CDR2 is SMNVEV (reference sequence). The CDR3 sequence is 16 residues long.

This clone was picked up a small number of times. The V gene is TRBV4-1, the J gene TRBJ2-1; 10 positions agree with TRBD1. CDR1 is MGHRA, CDR2 YSYEKL, per germline. The CDR3 loop spans 16 amino acids. J gave up 8 bases and V 0 bases, and 7 bases lay outside the gene matches. In DNA form, the CDR3 reads TGCGCCAGCAGCCAAGACCGGACAGGGGGATGGGATGAGCAGTTCTTC. Encoded protein: CASSQDRTGGWDEQFF.

The rearrangement joins TRBV3-1 (or the pseudogene TRBV3-2) to TRBJ1-4; D uncertain. From germline, CDR1 is LGHDT and CDR2 YNNKEL (reference sequence). Trimming removed 5 bases from V and 11 bases from J, with 15 bases in between. CDR3 length equals 13 residues. The DNA of the CDR3 is TGTGCCAGCAGCGGGAACGGGCTCCCGAAACTGTTTTTT. Amino acid sequence: CASSGNGLPKLFF.

The chain has TRBV20-1 and TRBJ2-7; unclear D gene. CDR1 and CDR2 (germline): DFQATT, SNEGSKA (reference sequence). This CDR3 is 11 amino acids long. V gave up 6 bases and J gave up 5 bases, with 11 bases separating them. The CDR3 nucleotides read TGCAGTGCGGATCTTAGGAACGAGCAGTACTTC. Its translation is CSADLRNEQYF.

The chain is built from TRBV7-9 and TRBJ1-2, with D hard to call. CDR3 length: 15 amino acids. Germline CDR1 reads SEHNR; CDR2 reads FQNEAQ (reference sequence). Trimming took off 5 bases at V and 2 bases at J, with 15 bases between the two ends. CDR3 residues: CASSPGRSRNYGYTF. The DNA for the CDR3 is TGTGCCAGCAGCCCGGGCAGGTCCAGGAACTATGGCTACACCTTC.

The rearrangement joins TRBV7-2 to TRBJ2-7, with TRBD1 matching over 7 bases. The trim removed 0 bases at V and 3 bases at J, leaving 5 bases unmatched. In germline, CDR1 is SGHTA, CDR2 FQGNSA. This CDR3 comprises 15 residues. The CDR3 DNA reads as TGTGCCAGCAGCTTAGCCCCGACAGGGAACTACGAGCAGTACTTC. This gives the protein CASSLAPTGNYEQYF.